These 14 T cell receptor beta chains originate from one sample sequenced in a study of T cells in Graves' hyperthyroidism and ophthalmopathy. Amplified TCR beta CDR3 regions came from RNA transcripts. During a first-round RT-PCR of the TCR CDR3, the HTBI primer set was used. TCRdb re-analysed the multiplex PCR reads in MiXCR, keeping a single row per CDR3 protein. Of 220,000 or so distinct CDR3 sequences listed, 16% are singletons. Sequences were obtained from blood. These receptors were obtained from a woman aged 18-29 years with Graves' ophthalmopathy.

This clonotype has a count of ten or more. This sequence joins TRBV20-1 and TRBJ2-7; 10 nucleotides line up with TRBD1. This CDR3 is 13 amino acids long. V was clipped by 5 bases and J by 1 base; unmatched bases: 2. From germline, CDR1 is DFQATT and CDR2 SNEGSKA (reference sequence). The CDR3 region is CSADRGQSYEQYF. The CDR3 DNA is TGCAGTGCTGACAGGGGGCAATCCTACGAGCAGTACTTC.

This clonotype was detected many times. CDR3 bases: TGTGCCAGTAGTGGACAGGGTGGAGCTTTCTTT. Encoded protein: CASSGQGGAFF. V and J are TRBV19 and TRBJ1-1; 8 nucleotides align to TRBD1. This CDR3 contains 11 residues. V trimming: 5 bases; J trimming: 10 bases; junction bases outside the gene matches: 3. CDR1 and CDR2 (germline): LNHDA, SQIVND (reference sequence).

This clonotype appeared many times. The CDR3 protein is CASSTQVDRLHEQYF. The CDR3 region has the DNA TGTGCCAGCAGCACCCAGGTGGACAGGCTCCACGAGCAGTACTTC. The chain joins TRBV7-9 to TRBJ2-7; TRBD1 aligns across 7 bases. CDR1 SEHNR and CDR2 FQNEAQ come from the germline V gene (reference sequence). The CDR3 runs to 15 residues. V lost 5 bases and J lost 5; bases outside the gene matches: 12.

This clonotype was recorded at least ten times. The V and J genes are TRBV5-1 and TRBJ2-7; TRBD1 matches at 7 bases. J lost 7 bases, V lost 0 bases, and 13 bases had no gene match. CDR3 length equals 16 residues. Germline assignment: CDR1 SGHRS and CDR2 YFSETQ. This chain's CDR3 is CASSLEGGVTLGEQYF. In nucleotides, the CDR3 is TGCGCCAGCAGCTTGGAAGGGGGCGTAACTCTGGGGGAGCAGTACTTC.

There are many counts of this clonotype. The V gene is TRBV4-1, the J gene TRBJ2-3; 9 positions match TRBD2. V lost 6 bases, J lost 6 bases, and 10 bases stayed unmatched. Germline-derived CDR1 and CDR2 are MGHRA and YSYEKL. The CDR3 extends over 15 amino acids. The CDR3 DNA follows: TGCGCCAGCAGGCTGGCTAGCGGGATGTTGGATACGCAGTATTTT. It encodes CASRLASGMLDTQYF.

The chain recombines TRBV28 with TRBJ2-5; 7 bases line up with TRBD1. This CDR3 is 15 amino acids long. The V gene's germline CDR1 is MDHEN and CDR2 SYDVKM. V shed 8 bases and J 4 bases; nucleotides not matched to a gene: 13. CDR3 coding DNA: TGTGCCAGCGGCCCAATCCGGGACAGTGGAGAGACCCAGTACTTC. It codes for CASGPIRDSGETQYF.

This clonotype was seen a few times. A much larger clone lies a single base off, so this may be a read error. Given the absence of the conserved phenylalanine or tryptophan at the CDR3 end, a read error is likely. V gene TRBV30 combines with J gene TRBJ2-1; perhaps TRBD2 as D (5 bases). The CDR3 sequence is 13 residues long. V lost 3 bases, J lost 5 bases, and 11 bases lay in between. The germline V gene encodes CDR1 GTSNPN and CDR2 SVGIG (reference sequence). CDR3 DNA sequence: TGTGCCTGGAGAGGGAGTCCCGACAATGAGCAGTTCCTC. Translation: CAWRGSPDNEQFL.

This clonotype has ten or more counts. The chain has TRBV7-2 and TRBJ2-5, with 13 bases that match TRBD2. The germline V gene has CDR1 SGHTA and CDR2 FQGNSA. The CDR3 is made up of 17 amino acids. Trimming removed 5 bases from V and 5 bases from J; junction bases left unmatched: 11. In nucleotides, the CDR3 is TGTGCCAGCAGCCCAAACCCCGGGACTAGCGGGACTGAGACCCAGTACTTC. The encoded protein is CASSPNPGTSGTETQYF.

This clonotype was counted ten times or more. The chain couples TRBV5-4 to TRBJ2-7, with 7 bases lining up with TRBD2. Germline V gene lookup returns CDR1 SGHNT and CDR2 YYREEE (reference sequence). V gave up 4 bases and J gave up 6 bases; unmatched junction bases: 7. The length of the CDR3 is 13 residues. The CDR3 sequence is CASSPWSGVEQYF. The CDR3 nucleotides read TGTGCCAGCAGCCCATGGAGCGGGGTCGAGCAGTACTTC.

This clonotype was observed many times. The chain combines TRBV7-9 with TRBJ2-1; D gene uncertain. This CDR3 is built from 11 residues. Germline CDR1 SEHNR, CDR2 FQNEAQ (reference sequence). V lost 5 bases and J 5 bases, leaving 4 bases between the germline ends. For the CDR3, the DNA is TGTGCCAGCAGCCATGACAATGAGCAGTTCTTC. Translated, it gives CASSHDNEQFF.

This clonotype was found many times. This chain connects TRBV5-8 to TRBJ1-1, with 9 bases matching TRBD1. The trim removed 5 bases at V and 6 bases at J, leaving 8 bases unmatched. This CDR3 region has 14 residues. Germline-derived CDR1 and CDR2 are SGHTS and YDEGEE. CDR3 amino acids: CASSSDRGEAEAFF. CDR3 coding DNA: TGTGCCAGCAGTTCGGACAGGGGTGAGGCTGAAGCTTTCTTT.

This clonotype was found many times. This chain links TRBV3-1 with TRBJ2-3; the match to TRBD2 covers 8 bases. The V gene's germline CDR1 is LGHDT and CDR2 YNNKEL (reference sequence). This CDR3 has 15 amino acids. After removal of 6 bases from V and 0 bases from J, the junction contained 5 bases not matched to a gene. The CDR3 nucleotides are TGTGCCAGCAGGAGGAGCGGGAGAAGCACAGATACGCAGTATTTT. It translates to CASRRSGRSTDTQYF.

This clonotype came up a few times. This chain connects TRBV6-2 or TRBV6-3 to TRBJ2-3, with TRBD1 matching 9 bases. CDR3 length: 16 amino acids. CDR1 and CDR2 from the germline V gene are MNHEY and SVGEGT. V lost 7 bases to trimming and J lost 1 base; unmatched junction nucleotides: 9. The CDR3 DNA reads TGTGCCAGCACCAAACAGGGGGCGCTGGGCACAGATACGCAGTATTTT. Protein sequence: CASTKQGALGTDTQYF.

This clonotype has at least ten counts. The J gene is TRBJ2-7, the V gene TRBV20-1; TRBD2 agrees at 7 bases. Germline CDR1 and CDR2: DFQATT and SNEGSKA (reference sequence). V trimming: 7 bases; J trimming: 2 bases; junction bases outside the gene matches: 11. CDR3 size: 14 residues. This chain's CDR3 is CSGGELALTYEQYF. The DNA for the CDR3 is TGCAGTGGGGGAGAACTAGCGCTCACCTACGAGCAGTACTTC.